This TCR beta chain was identified in a study of T cell responses to AZD1222 COVID-19 vaccine. The junction had 2 bases not matched to a gene; V was cut back by 3 bases and J by 10 bases. The CDR3 extends over 12 amino acids. Per the germline V gene, CDR1 is KGHDR and CDR2 is SFDVKD. Study results and limitations: Of spike-specific TCRs, nearly half reportedly target regions left unmutated in variants. Females outnumbered males among donors, who were mostly white British; clonal diversity was possibly underestimated. Across the whole spike, CD4 TCRs peaked at regions 160-218 and 743-854.

This clone showed up just once. Its specificity is unknown. Using immunoSEQ multiplex PCR, the repertoire was profiled, and TCRdb retains in-frame clones only, with some absent. The table records about 84,000 clones, 80% to 90% of them present only once. The specimen was peripheral blood, collected 28 days after the second AZD1222 dose. V gene TRBV24-1 combines with J gene TRBJ2-1; 7 nucleotides match TRBD1. The sequence was collected from an adult who received the AZD1222 COVID-19 vaccine. The CDR3 DNA is TGTGCCACCAGTGATAACAGGGGCGAGCAGTTCTTC. As protein: CATSDNRGEQFF.